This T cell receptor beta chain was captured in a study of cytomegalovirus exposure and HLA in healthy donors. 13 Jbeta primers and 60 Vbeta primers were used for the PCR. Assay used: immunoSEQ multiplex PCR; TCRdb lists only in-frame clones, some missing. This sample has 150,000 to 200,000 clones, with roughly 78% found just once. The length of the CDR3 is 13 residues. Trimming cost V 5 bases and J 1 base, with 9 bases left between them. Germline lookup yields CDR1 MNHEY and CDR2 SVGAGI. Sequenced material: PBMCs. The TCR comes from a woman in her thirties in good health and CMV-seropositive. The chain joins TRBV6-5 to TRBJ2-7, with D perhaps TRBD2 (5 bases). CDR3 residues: CASSARGSYEQYF. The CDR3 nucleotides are TGTGCCAGCAGTGCTCGAGGGTCCTACGAGCAGTACTTC.